The entry below describes one T cell receptor beta chain. Its antigen is unknown. The data were taken from a study of Ad26.COV2.S vaccination and SARS-CoV-2 variants. Study summary: Sample donor was a member of the COV1001 Ad26.COV2.S trial arm. The study, taken as a whole, reports: Analyses that measured TCR breadth and depth may have underestimated total T cell responses.

TCRdb's table, derived via immunoSEQ multiplex PCR, lists solely in-frame clones and lacks some. Of some 420,000 clones listed, 85% to 90% are singletons. The treatment was: approximately 18 received Ad26.COV2.S at low or high dose, single or two shots; about 5 received placebo; per-sample allocation not given. It was on day 63 after the first vaccine or placebo injection that samples were taken. This CDR3 is 16 amino acids long. Germline lookup yields CDR1 LGHNA and CDR2 YSLEER. With 2 bases clipped from V and 7 bases from J, the junction kept 14 bases outside the gene matches. This TCR was recovered from a person between 18 and 60 years old who received the Ad26.COV2.S COVID-19 vaccine or a placebo. The specimen comprised peripheral blood, sampled in a trial of Ad26.COV2.S vaccine versus placebo. This sequence joins TRBV4-3 and TRBJ2-7; 7 bases fit TRBD1. The CDR3 DNA reads as TGCGCCAGCAGCCAATCCGGGGTGGGGACAGAAAGGGAGCAGTACTTC. This sequence encodes CASSQSGVGTEREQYF.